This TCR beta chain was recorded in a study of blood T cell repertoires in COVID-19. Study processing details: Amplification from reference gene primers served as the basis for estimated nucleated cell counts. TCRdb keeps only in-frame clones here, not all; method: immunoSEQ multiplex PCR. V and J calls and clone size are given by that table; D and trimming were obtained from the DNA. The data show more than 110,000 clones, 70% to 85% seen once. From germline, CDR1 is SGHRS and CDR2 YFSETQ. The J segment lost 5 bases and the V segment lost 3 bases, leaving 10 bases of the junction unmatched. This CDR3 is 15 amino acids long.

The origin of this receptor is a human donor in a cohort sampled during active COVID-19. V usage is TRBV5-1 and J usage is TRBJ1-2, with 7 positions matching TRBD1. Sample: peripheral blood. CDR3 DNA: TGCGCCAGCAGCTCCCGGACAGGAGCGAGGTATGGCTACACCTTC. The encoded protein is CASSSRTGARYGYTF.